The 32 T cell receptor beta chains below were found in one sample sequenced in a study of blood T cells in healthy people across ages. A second about 6 to 12 cycle PCR used barcoded and J-beta primers. TCRdb analysed the 5' RACE reads with MiXCR anew, one entry per CDR3 protein. The profile covers some 730,000 distinct CDR3 sequences, with about 20% appearing a single time and around a fifth taken by the ten largest. The sequencing sample was made of blood. These receptors originate from a man between 65 and 85 years old in good health.

This clonotype occurred a few times. This chain links TRBV5-1 with TRBJ2-6; a weak D match, TRBD2 (5 bases). Trimming took 5 bases from V and 3 from J, leaving 9 bases between them. The CDR3 is 14 residues long. CDR1 is SGHRS and CDR2 is YFSETQ in the germline V gene. The CDR3 loop reads CASSGGLGANVLTF. As DNA, the CDR3 is TGCGCCAGCAGTGGAGGTCTTGGGGCCAACGTCCTGACTTTC.

Regarding this clonotype: The germline gene is not matched at one end of the junction; a read error may be the cause. CDR3 nucleotide sequence: TGTGTCAGCAGCTTAATCGGATATGGCTACACCTTC. This gives the protein CVSSLIGYGYTF. This chain joins TRBV7-2 and TRBJ1-2; D remains ambiguous. The CDR3 has 12 residues. CDR1 SGHTA and CDR2 FQGNSA come from the germline V gene.

This clonotype was found a few times. One end of the junction fails to match germline, which may point to a read error. The CDR3 protein is CASSSPGQAFLF. In DNA form, the CDR3 reads TGTGCCAGCAGTTCCCCGGGACAGGCGTTTCTATTC. This chain connects TRBV6-1 to TRBJ2-5, with 8 bases identical to TRBD1. CDR3 size: 12 residues. CDR1 and CDR2 (germline): MNHNS, SASEGT.

The V and J genes are TRBV5-1 and TRBJ1-2; D is unresolved. This CDR3 is 13 amino acids long. Between the trimmed V and J ends, which lost 1 base and 6 bases, there was a span of 10 bases. CDR1 is SGHRS and CDR2 is YFSETQ in the germline V gene. The CDR3 region has the DNA TGCGCCAGCAGCTTGTCACAGCTACATGGCTACACCTTC. It specifies CASSLSQLHGYTF.

A remark on this clonotype: At one end the junction does not follow the germline gene, possibly because of a read error. The chain links TRBV14 to TRBJ2-3; 9 bases map to TRBD2. Germline values: CDR1 SGHDN, CDR2 FVKESK. The CDR3 loop spans 13 amino acids. CDR3 sequence reads: CVSSELAGSTQYF. CDR3 DNA: TGTGTCAGCAGCGAGCTAGCGGGGAGTACGCAGTATTTT.

The rearrangement links TRBV3-1 to TRBJ2-4, with 7 bases that match TRBD2. The CDR3 runs 15 residues. The germline V gene has CDR1 LGHDT and CDR2 YNNKEL (reference sequence). V lost 3 bases to trimming and J lost 5 bases; unmatched junction nucleotides: 7. CDR3 amino acids: CASSQSTGGQNIQYF. CDR3 DNA: TGTGCCAGCAGCCAGAGTACGGGAGGCCAAAACATTCAGTACTTC.

This clonotype has just a few counts. The CDR3 coding sequence is TGCGCCAGCAGCAGACTAGCGGGGGGCGGGGTGGATACGCAGTATTTT. This sequence encodes CASSRLAGGGVDTQYF. The rearrangement links TRBV5-1 to TRBJ2-3, with 13 bases matching TRBD2. Germline V gene data show CDR1 as SGHRS and CDR2 as YFSETQ. There are 16 residues in the CDR3. V lost 4 bases, J lost 6 bases, and 8 bases stayed unmatched.

The chain employs TRBV7-2 and TRBJ2-3; 10 bases line up with TRBD2. There are 16 residues in the CDR3. V lost 1 base to trimming and J lost 6 bases; unmatched junction nucleotides: 7. CDR1 is SGHTA, CDR2 FQGNSA, per germline. Here the CDR3 DNA reads TGTGCCAGCAGCTTAGAGGTAGCGGGAGGTCGGGATACGCAGTATTTT. This gives the protein CASSLEVAGGRDTQYF.

This sequence joins TRBV30 and TRBJ2-1; maybe TRBD2 (6 bases). V was clipped by 2 bases and J by 8 bases, with 16 bases between them. The CDR3 is made up of 14 amino acids. CDR1 and CDR2 (germline): GTSNPN, SVGIG (reference sequence). The CDR3 nucleotides are TGTGCCTGGAGTTCCCGGGACTCCCGGCATGAGCAGTTCTTC. It encodes CAWSSRDSRHEQFF.

To note about this clonotype: The germline gene is not matched at one end of the junction; a read error may be the cause. The chain recombines TRBV28 with TRBJ2-1, with 9 bases aligning to TRBD1. CDR3 size: 15 residues. Germline V gene lookup returns CDR1 MDHEN and CDR2 SYDVKM. As DNA, the CDR3 is TGTGCCAGCAGCCCCCTCCTCCCGGGACAGGGAGCTAGGGTCTTC. It is translated as CASSPLLPGQGARVF.

This clonotype has more than one count but fewer than ten. The J gene is TRBJ2-7, the V gene TRBV27; tentatively, D is TRBD2 (5 bases). CDR1 is MNHEY and CDR2 is SMNVEV in the germline V gene (reference sequence). The CDR3 consists of 14 residues. The V end lost 4 bases, the J end lost 4 bases, and 14 bases lay between the germline ends. CDR3 nucleotide sequence: TGTGCCAGCAGTTCACCACAAAAGCGGTACGAGCAGTACTTC. This sequence encodes CASSSPQKRYEQYF.

This CDR3 is CASNSRGNEQFF. In DNA, the CDR3 is TGTGCCAGCAATTCGAGGGGGAATGAGCAGTTCTTC. The rearrangement links TRBV12-3 or TRBV12-4 to TRBJ2-5; TRBD1 might be the D (6 bases). The DNA end lines up better with TRBJ2-1; the J call may be wrong. The CDR3 is 12 residues long.

Note on this clonotype: A much more abundant neighbour one base away suggests this may be a read error. This sequence joins TRBV29-1 and TRBJ1-4, with 9 bases identical to TRBD1. CDR1 and CDR2 from the germline V gene are SQVTM and ANQGSEA. The junction had 12 bases not matched to a gene; V was cut back by 8 bases and J by 5 bases. The CDR3 spans 15 residues. Here the CDR3 reads CSFVFSGTGNEKLFF. The CDR3 DNA is TGCAGCTTTGTCTTTTCCGGGACAGGGAATGAAAAACTGTTTTTT. Full variable domain (missing parts from reference TRBV29-1 and TRBJ1-4): SAVISQKPSRDICQRGTSLTIQCQVDSQVTMMFWYRQQPGQSLTLIATANQGSEATYESGFVIDKFPISRPNLTFSTLTVSNMSPEDSSIYLCSFVFSGTGNEKLFFGSGTQLSVL.

Ten or more counts support this clonotype. The rearrangement uses TRBV7-2 and TRBJ2-3; D gene ambiguous. The V gene's germline CDR1 is SGHTA and CDR2 FQGNSA. V lost 3 bases to trimming and J lost 5 bases, with 6 bases between them. The CDR3 contains 12 residues. CDR3 nucleotides: TGTGCCAGCAGCTTGGCTGTAGATACGCAGTATTTT. Translating gives CASSLAVDTQYF.

This clonotype has only a few counts. The chain combines TRBV11-2 with TRBJ2-5; possibly TRBD1 for D (6 bases). Looked up from germline, CDR1 is SGHAT and CDR2 is FQNNGV. The germline V and J ends were trimmed by 1 base and 1 base, with 13 bases remaining between them. This CDR3 has 16 residues. CDR3 coding DNA: TGTGCCAGCAGCTTAGGGTTCGGACAGATCCAAGAGACCCAGTACTTC. Translation: CASSLGFGQIQETQYF.

Notes on this clonotype: A read error may explain this, as a much larger clone is one base away. The V call is TRBV6-5, the J call TRBJ2-5; TRBD2 is a possible D gene (5 bases). V lost 0 bases, J lost 9 bases, and 5 bases lay in between. The CDR3 totals 11 residues. Germline V gene data show CDR1 as MNHEY and CDR2 as SVGAGI. Here the CDR3 reads CASSYSEAQYF. CDR3 in DNA: TGTGCCAGCAGTTACTCGGAGGCCCAGTACTTC.

This chain connects TRBV6-5 to TRBJ1-5, with 11 bases lining up with TRBD1. Germline V CDR1 and CDR2: MNHEY, SVGAGI. This CDR3 has 15 residues. V lost 8 bases to trimming and J lost 5 bases; unmatched junction nucleotides: 8. CDR3 in amino acids: CASGERTGGDQPQHF. CDR3 sequence (DNA): TGTGCCAGCGGGGAACGGACAGGGGGCGATCAGCCCCAGCATTTT.

The rearrangement uses TRBV5-1 and TRBJ1-2; 11 bases are shared with TRBD1. Germline CDR1 reads SGHRS; CDR2 reads YFSETQ. V trimming: 4 bases; J trimming: 5 bases; junction bases outside the gene matches: 7. The CDR3 contains 15 residues. As DNA, the CDR3 is TGCGCCAGCAGCGACGGGACAGGGGGTTGGTATGGCTACACCTTC. Its protein product is CASSDGTGGWYGYTF.

V gene TRBV7-9 combines with J gene TRBJ2-3; 7 bases line up with TRBD2. The CDR3 is made up of 14 amino acids. V was clipped by 3 bases and J by 4 bases; unmatched bases: 4. In germline, CDR1 is SEHNR, CDR2 FQNEAQ (reference sequence). CDR3 coding DNA: TGTGCCAGCAGCTTTCGGGGGGAGGCAGATACGCAGTATTTT. Encoded protein: CASSFRGEADTQYF. The full variable domain, with the rest looked up from reference TRBV7-9 and TRBJ2-3, is DTGVSQNPRHKITKRGQNVTFRCDPISEHNRLYWYRQTLGQGPEFLTYFQNEAQLEKSRLLSDRFSAERPKGSFSTLEIQRTEQGDSAMYLCASSFRGEADTQYFGPGTRLTVL.

In its sample, this clonotype was seen a few times. The chain links TRBV6-6 to TRBJ2-7; 7 bases map to TRBD1. Germline CDR1 reads MNHNY; CDR2 reads SVGAGI (reference sequence). Trimming took 1 base from V and 6 from J; bases not matched to a gene: 9. This CDR3 is 15 amino acids long. The CDR3 DNA follows: TGTGCCAGCAGTTACTGGGACAGAGGTCTCTCCGAGCAGTACTTC. This translates into CASSYWDRGLSEQYF.

This clonotype was seen more than once but under ten times. The chain joins TRBV6-5 to TRBJ2-5; 7 bases line up with TRBD1. With the DNA end fitting TRBJ2-7 better, the J assignment may be wrong. This CDR3 has 14 amino acids. The germline gives CDR1 MNHEY, CDR2 SVGAGI. The CDR3: CATVGRDRTYEQYF. The CDR3 region has the DNA TGTGCCACTGTAGGCCGGGACAGAACCTACGAGCAGTACTTC.

The table lists this clonotype with a few counts. This sequence joins TRBV12-3 or TRBV12-4 and TRBJ1-6; 8 nucleotides line up with TRBD1. V was clipped by 6 bases and J by 7 bases; unmatched bases: 5. This CDR3 region has 14 residues. CDR3 DNA: TGTGCCAGCAGGGACAGGGTAAAGAATTCACCCCTCCACTTT. It encodes CASRDRVKNSPLHF.

This chain links TRBV7-8 with TRBJ1-5; D unresolved. The germline V and J ends were trimmed by 3 bases and 3 bases, with 12 bases remaining between them. Germline CDR1 is SGHVS and CDR2 is FQNEAQ. The CDR3 covers 15 residues. CDR3: CASSFQVKPNQPQHF. The CDR3 DNA reads as TGTGCCAGCAGCTTTCAGGTTAAACCCAATCAGCCCCAGCATTTT. Drawing the rest from reference TRBV7-8 and TRBJ1-5, the complete variable domain is GAGVSQSPRYKVAKRGQDVALRCDPISGHVSLFWYQQALGQGPEFLTYFQNEAQLDKSGLPSDRFFAERPEGSVSTLKIQRTQQEDSAVYLCASSFQVKPNQPQHFGDGTRLSIL.

This clonotype was counted a few times. The rearrangement uses TRBV5-5 and TRBJ1-5, with 7 bases that match TRBD1. The CDR3 is 16 residues long. The V gene's germline CDR1 is SGHKS and CDR2 YYEKEE (reference sequence). Unmatched junction bases numbered 10, after V lost 3 bases and J lost 4 bases. The DNA for the CDR3 is TGTGCCAGCAGCTCGGAACGGGACAGTTGGAATCAGCCCCAGCATTTT. Translated: CASSSERDSWNQPQHF. Combining the CDR3 with reference TRBV5-5 and TRBJ1-5 gives the whole variable domain DAGVTQSPTHLIKTRGQQVTLRCSPISGHKSVSWYQQVLGQGPQFIFQYYEKEERGRGNFPDRFSARQFPNYSSELNVNALLLGDSALYLCASSSERDSWNQPQHFGDGTRLSIL.

V is TRBV19 and J is TRBJ1-4; the D is unclear. CDR3 size: 14 residues. V was clipped by 2 bases and J by 6 bases, with 10 bases between them. Germline V gene sequence: CDR1 LNHDA, CDR2 SQIVND (reference sequence). The CDR3 here is CASSIWGDDEKLFF. CDR3 DNA: TGTGCCAGTAGTATATGGGGAGATGATGAAAAACTGTTTTTT.

This clonotype was counted at least ten times. The chain links TRBV11-2 to TRBJ2-4; D is possibly TRBD1 (6 bases). CDR1 SGHAT and CDR2 FQNNGV come from the germline V gene. This CDR3 comprises 15 residues. Trimming pared 7 bases from V and 4 bases from J, leaving 17 bases between. The CDR3 sequence: CASTSTGMGKNIQYF. The CDR3 DNA sequence: TGTGCCAGCACCTCTACAGGGATGGGTAAAAACATTCAGTACTTC.

This clonotype was seen more than once but under ten times. The chain recombines TRBV3-1 with TRBJ2-1; 9 bases fit TRBD1. Germline loops: CDR1 LGHDT, CDR2 YNNKEL (reference sequence). V was pared by 1 base and J by 7 bases, with 11 bases of the junction left unmatched. This CDR3 is 17 amino acids long. For the CDR3, the DNA is TGTGCCAGCAGCCAAGCACCGGGACAGGGACAACCTAATGAGCAGTTCTTC. Translating gives CASSQAPGQGQPNEQFF.

This clonotype has just a few counts. V is TRBV11-2 and J is TRBJ1-2, with 9 bases fitting TRBD1. The CDR3 runs to 16 residues. Germline trimming cut 3 bases from V and 1 base from J; bases unmatched to any gene: 6. Germline-derived CDR1 and CDR2 are SGHAT and FQNNGV. The CDR3 spells CASSFAPGQGNYGYTF. The CDR3 DNA sequence: TGTGCCAGCAGCTTTGCCCCGGGACAGGGTAACTATGGCTACACCTTC.

This clonotype was detected a few times. V gene TRBV20-1 combines with J gene TRBJ2-1, with D possibly matching TRBD1 (6 bases). Trimming removed 8 bases from V and 3 bases from J, with 11 bases in between. CDR1 and CDR2 from the germline V gene are DFQATT and SNEGSKA (reference sequence). This CDR3 spans 12 amino acids. The chain's CDR3 is CSQTGVYNEQFF. The DNA of the CDR3 is TGCAGTCAGACAGGAGTCTACAATGAGCAGTTCTTC.

The gene calls are TRBV10-3 and TRBJ2-7; tentative D call: TRBD1 (5 bases). The V and J ends lost 10 bases and 2 bases respectively, with 18 bases between them. CDR1 and CDR2 from the germline V gene are ENHRY and SYGVKD. The CDR3 consists of 14 residues. The CDR3 nucleotides are TGTGCCACTACGGTGACAGTTACAACCTACGAGCAGTACTTC. Translation gives CATTVTVTTYEQYF.

The table lists this clonotype with a count of one. V is TRBV13 and J is TRBJ2-1, with TRBD2 matching over 7 bases. Germline V CDR1 and CDR2: PRHDT, FYEKMQ (reference sequence). The CDR3 runs 14 residues. The trim removed 1 base at V and 8 bases at J, leaving 5 bases unmatched. CDR3 bases: TGTGCCAGCAGCTTAGCCCCGACTAGCCATGAGCAGTTCTTC. Encoded protein: CASSLAPTSHEQFF. Full variable domain (remainder filled in from reference TRBV13 and TRBJ2-1): AAGVIQSPRHLIKEKRETATLKCYPIPRHDTVYWYQQGPGQDPQFLISFYEKMQSDKGSIPDRFSAQQFSDYHSELNMSSLELGDSALYFCASSLAPTSHEQFFGPGTRLTVL.

This chain uses TRBV12-3 or TRBV12-4 with TRBJ2-2; 10 bases are shared with TRBD2. The CDR3 length is 16 residues. V was clipped by 6 bases and J by 6 bases; unmatched bases: 10. The CDR3 reads CASRGNPGLASGELFF. CDR3 bases: TGTGCCAGCAGGGGGAACCCGGGACTAGCGTCCGGGGAGCTGTTTTTT.